Presented here are 21 T cell receptor beta chains from one specimen sequenced in a study of shared clonotypes between healthy human individuals. The assay was immunoSEQ multiplex PCR, and TCRdb's table has in-frame clones only and misses some. Among about 2.3 million clones listed, around 93% were seen once. Sequencing was carried out using naive CD4+ T cells from PBMCs. Subset described: CD45RA+ positively selected. These receptors were obtained from a man between 18 and 29 years old in good health. Some clones in this sample may be carry-over from other donors' samples.

V usage is TRBV2 and J usage is TRBJ2-3; no definite D call. V was trimmed by 10 bases and J by 8 bases, leaving 13 bases between them. Germline assignment: CDR1 SNHLY and CDR2 FYNNEI. The length of the CDR3 is 11 residues. This chain's CDR3 is CATAMEGTQYF. The CDR3 DNA follows: TGTGCCACCGCAATGGAAGGTACGCAGTATTTT.

The J gene is TRBJ1-1, the V gene TRBV2; TRBD1 is a possible D gene (5 bases). The germline V gene encodes CDR1 SNHLY and CDR2 FYNNEI. Trimming left V 6 bases short and J 5 bases short, with 16 bases between. CDR3 length equals 14 residues. This CDR3 reads CASSETGRGTEAFF. CDR3 bases: TGTGCCAGCAGCGAGACGGGGCGCGGGACTGAAGCTTTCTTT.

This clone was seen a few times. The chain links TRBV4-2 to TRBJ1-1; D not certain. Germline-derived CDR1 and CDR2 are LGHNA and YNFKEQ. This CDR3 has 13 residues. Trimming took 0 bases from V and 6 from J, leaving 8 bases between them. The CDR3 region has the DNA TGTGCCAGCAGCCAAGATCCGGGTCCTGAAGCTTTCTTT. This encodes CASSQDPGPEAFF.

The J gene is TRBJ1-4, the V gene TRBV28, with unresolved D. Germline lookup yields CDR1 MDHEN and CDR2 SYDVKM. Trimming pared 3 bases from V and 6 bases from J, leaving 11 bases between. CDR3 length equals 14 residues. The CDR3 loop is CASSFNGKDEKLFF. DNA of the CDR3: TGTGCCAGCAGTTTTAACGGAAAGGATGAAAAACTGTTTTTT.

V gene TRBV10-3 combines with J gene TRBJ2-7; 7 bases match TRBD2. Per the germline V gene, CDR1 is ENHRY and CDR2 is SYGVKD. The J segment lost 0 bases and the V segment lost 3 bases, leaving 5 bases of the junction unmatched. The CDR3 covers 15 residues. The CDR3 reads CAISDGGTASYEQYF. The CDR3 bases are TGTGCCATCAGTGACGGGGGGACTGCCTCCTACGAGCAGTACTTC.

Notes on this clone: At the DNA level, this CDR3 is encoded by other sequences in the same sample as well. The chain couples TRBV29-1 to TRBJ2-5, with 8 bases lining up with TRBD2. Germline V gene sequence: CDR1 SQVTM, CDR2 ANQGSEA. CDR3 length equals 12 residues. V lost 6 bases and J lost 4; bases outside the gene matches: 4. The CDR3 spells CSVGRGGETQYF. Written as DNA, the CDR3 is TGCAGCGTCGGGAGGGGCGGAGAGACCCAGTACTTC.

The DNA of the CDR3 is TGTGCCATCAGTGAGGGGACAGGGGGCTCTGGAAACACCATATATTTT. As protein: CAISEGTGGSGNTIYF. J is TRBJ1-3 and V is TRBV10-3, with TRBD1 matching over 11 bases. This CDR3 is built from 16 residues. J gave up 0 bases and V 2 bases, and 0 bases lay outside the gene matches. CDR1 and CDR2 (germline): ENHRY, SYGVKD.

The chain uses TRBV9 and TRBJ2-2, with TRBD2 as a possible D gene (5 bases). Germline assignment: CDR1 SGDLS and CDR2 YYNGEE. The ends were cut back, 0 bases at V and 0 bases at J, with 6 bases in the middle. The CDR3 runs 15 residues. The CDR3 loop reads CASSVDGANTGELFF. In DNA form, the CDR3 reads TGTGCCAGCAGCGTAGACGGGGCGAACACCGGGGAGCTGTTTTTT.

The V call is TRBV11-2, the J call TRBJ2-5, with a possible D match to TRBD2 (6 bases). The CDR3 consists of 15 residues. In germline, CDR1 is SGHAT, CDR2 FQNNGV. V gave up 1 base and J gave up 4 bases, with 13 bases separating them. CDR3 bases: TGTGCCAGCAGCTTAGTCCGGGGGTGGGGAGAGACCCAGTACTTC. Amino acid sequence: CASSLVRGWGETQYF.

V is TRBV5-1 and J is TRBJ2-2; D unresolved. CDR3 length equals 14 residues. Trimming took 5 bases from V and 2 from J, leaving 10 bases between them. Germline assignment: CDR1 SGHRS and CDR2 YFSETQ. The CDR3 is CASSLQSNTGELFF. CDR3 sequence (DNA): TGCGCCAGCAGTTTACAGAGTAACACCGGGGAGCTGTTTTTT. Full variable domain (rest looked up from reference TRBV5-1 and TRBJ2-2): KAGVTQTPRYLIKTRGQQVTLSCSPISGHRSVSWYQQTPGQGLQFLFEYFSETQRNKGNFPGRFSGRQFSNSRSEMNVSTLELGDSALYLCASSLQSNTGELFFGEGSRLTVL.

The CDR3 loop is CASTRGEAFF. DNA of the CDR3: TGTGCCAGCACTCGGGGGGAAGCTTTCTTT. The gene calls are TRBV28 and TRBJ1-1, with D perhaps TRBD1 (5 bases). The CDR3 loop spans 10 amino acids. Looked up from germline, CDR1 is MDHEN and CDR2 is SYDVKM. Deletions cut 7 bases from V and 8 bases from J, with 8 bases between.

The rearrangement joins TRBV7-2 to TRBJ2-3; D gene ambiguous. The CDR3 loop spans 13 amino acids. Between the trimmed V and J ends, which lost 8 bases and 5 bases, there was a span of 14 bases. Germline lookup yields CDR1 SGHTA and CDR2 FQGNSA. The CDR3 loop reads CASRSLAGDTQYF. The CDR3 nucleotides are TGTGCCAGCCGATCACTCGCCGGAGATACGCAGTATTTT.

The genes are TRBV6-6 and TRBJ2-3; D is unclear. V shed 2 bases and J shed 0 bases, with 9 bases lying between them. Germline lookup yields CDR1 MNHNY and CDR2 SVGAGI (reference sequence). CDR3 length equals 15 residues. CDR3 protein: CASSYPKSSTDTQYF. CDR3 DNA sequence: TGTGCCAGCAGTTACCCGAAGAGTAGCACAGATACGCAGTATTTT.

The V gene is TRBV10-3, the J gene TRBJ1-3; D is perhaps TRBD1 (5 bases). Trimming removed 2 bases at V and 1 base at J, with 18 bases between. The CDR3 totals 18 residues. CDR1 is ENHRY and CDR2 is SYGVKD in the germline V gene. In DNA form, the CDR3 reads TGTGCCATCAGTGAGAGGTTGGGGGGTGTCGGGTCTGGAAACACCATATATTTT. This encodes CAISERLGGVGSGNTIYF.

The chain uses TRBV18 and TRBJ2-2; D remains ambiguous. The germline gives CDR1 KGHSH, CDR2 LQKENI. V shed 5 bases and J shed 2 bases, with 9 bases lying between them. The CDR3 consists of 14 residues. Written as DNA, the CDR3 is TGTGCCAGCTCAGCGGTACTAAACACCGGGGAGCTGTTTTTT. It codes for CASSAVLNTGELFF.

The chain carries TRBV4-2 and TRBJ2-7; 8 nucleotides align to TRBD2. V shed 1 base and J 2 bases; nucleotides not matched to a gene: 4. The CDR3 runs to 15 residues. CDR1 and CDR2 (germline): LGHNA, YNFKEQ. The CDR3 bases are TGTGCCAGCAGCCAAGGAGCGGGAGACGCCTACGAGCAGTACTTC. It codes for CASSQGAGDAYEQYF.

The chain joins TRBV7-4 to TRBJ1-5; 9 nucleotides align to TRBD1. Germline CDR1 and CDR2: SGHVT and SQSDAQ. After removal of 5 bases from V and 3 bases from J, the junction contained 8 bases not matched to a gene. The CDR3 extends over 16 amino acids. CDR3 coding DNA: TGTGCCAGCAGCCGGGACAGGGTTCCTCCCAATCAGCCCCAGCATTTT. Translating gives CASSRDRVPPNQPQHF.

In its sample, this clone was seen a few times. This sequence joins TRBV7-2 and TRBJ2-1, with 11 bases lining up with TRBD2. Germline CDR1 SGHTA, CDR2 FQGNSA. CDR3 length: 15 amino acids. Losses at the gene ends were 5 bases for V and 4 bases for J; bases not matched to a gene: 4. The CDR3 region is CASSAGLAVYNEQFF. The CDR3, as DNA: TGTGCCAGCAGCGCGGGACTAGCGGTATACAATGAGCAGTTCTTC. Filled out from reference TRBV7-2 and TRBJ2-1, the complete variable domain reads GAGVSQSPSNKVTEKGKDVELRCDPISGHTALYWYRQSLGQGLEFLIYFQGNSAPDKSGLPSDRFSAERTGGSVSTLTIQRTQQEDSAVYLCASSAGLAVYNEQFFGPGTRLTVL.

The rearrangement joins TRBV6-5 to TRBJ1-2; 7 positions match TRBD1. This CDR3 is built from 15 residues. V dropped 5 bases and J dropped 0; count of bases not matched to a gene: 6. Germline V CDR1 and CDR2: MNHEY, SVGAGI. The CDR3 spells CASSVGTAANYGYTF. The CDR3 nucleotides read TGTGCCAGCAGTGTTGGGACAGCAGCTAACTATGGCTACACCTTC.

The rearrangement joins TRBV7-8 to TRBJ2-7; 12 bases align to TRBD2. After removal of 3 bases from V and 5 bases from J, the junction contained 11 bases not matched to a gene. The CDR3 extends over 17 amino acids. Germline CDR1 reads SGHVS; CDR2 reads FQNEAQ. The chain's CDR3 is CASSLPSRLAGVHEQYF. The CDR3 DNA is TGTGCCAGCAGCTTGCCCTCTCGACTAGCGGGAGTCCACGAGCAGTACTTC.

This chain uses TRBV7-6 with TRBJ1-5; tentatively, D is TRBD1 (6 bases). V lost 6 bases to trimming and J lost 5 bases, with 17 bases between them. In germline, CDR1 is SGHVS, CDR2 FNYEAQ. The CDR3 sequence is 15 residues long. The CDR3 DNA reads as TGTGCCAGCAGTTCCAGGGGAGGGCCTGATCAGCCCCAGCATTTT. As protein: CASSSRGGPDQPQHF.